These T cell receptor beta chains were read from a single sample in a study of T cell responses to AZD1222 COVID-19 vaccine. Assay: immunoSEQ multiplex PCR; the TCRdb copy retains only in-frame clones and omits some. The table shows more than 95,000 clones, with 85% to 95% occurring only once. The source was peripheral blood, collected 28 days after the second AZD1222 dose. The receptors originated from an adult who received the AZD1222 COVID-19 vaccine. Each CDR3 is given with its conserved first and last residue. The order of the fields is clone size, V gene, J gene, CDR3 protein. Expanded clones get a size class; other rows say once, few or many, or leave the size out.

clone size: .
V gene: TRBV6-6
J gene: TRBJ2-1
CDR3 protein: CASSINNEQFF

clone size: .
V gene: TRBV6-5
J gene: TRBJ1-1
CDR3 protein: CASIFTENTEAFF

clone size: .
V gene: TRBV28
J gene: TRBJ2-1
CDR3 protein: CASSLGKLAGHHEQFF

clone size: .
V gene: TRBV2
J gene: TRBJ2-5
CDR3 protein: CASSELPGEETQYF

clone size: .
V gene: TRBV18
J gene: TRBJ2-5
CDR3 protein: CASYGDNQETQYF

clone size: .
V gene: TRBV24-1
J gene: TRBJ2-2
CDR3 protein: CATSDLSSGNTGELFF

clone size: .
V gene: TRBV27
J gene: TRBJ1-1
CDR3 protein: CASSLRDTRSEAFF

clone size: .
V gene: TRBV12-5
J gene: TRBJ2-5
CDR3 protein: CASGLVEARKGTETQYF

clone size: .
V gene: TRBV9
J gene: TRBJ2-2
CDR3 protein: CASSSGLAEPTGELFF

clone size: .
V gene: TRBV21-1
J gene: TRBJ2-2
CDR3 protein: CASSKGRGTGTGELFF

clone size: .
V gene: TRBV6-1
J gene: TRBJ1-6
CDR3 protein: CASSEWSTANSPLHF

clone size: .
V gene: TRBV29-1
J gene: TRBJ2-5
CDR3 protein: CSYFGQQETQYF

clone size: .
V gene: TRBV6-5
J gene: TRBJ2-7
CDR3 protein: CASNLAKTYEQYF

clone size: .
V gene: TRBV28
J gene: TRBJ1-1
CDR3 protein: CASSDSIPTEAFF

clone size: .
V gene: TRBV5-1
J gene: TRBJ2-7
CDR3 protein: CASSPGSQAYEQYF

clone size: .
V gene: TRBV6-5
J gene: TRBJ2-7
CDR3 protein: CASSYLLGGPGAEQYF

clone size: .
V gene: TRBV11-2
J gene: TRBJ2-3
CDR3 protein: CASSLGLTSTDTQYF

clone size: .
V gene: TRBV18
J gene: TRBJ1-2
CDR3 protein: CASSPQGDYGYTF

clone size: .
V gene: TRBV2
J gene: TRBJ2-2
CDR3 protein: CASSVHRDRGSGELFF

clone size: once
V gene: TRBV7-8
J gene: TRBJ1-3
CDR3 protein: CASSLVDGTGNTIYF

clone size: .
V gene: TRBV28
J gene: TRBJ2-5
CDR3 protein: CASNGLAAAWETQYF

clone size: .
V gene: TRBV30
J gene: TRBJ2-1
CDR3 protein: CAWSDPLLAGGYNEQFF

clone size: .
V gene: TRBV7-9
J gene: TRBJ2-7
CDR3 protein: CASSSREVGSWEQYF

clone size: .
V gene: TRBV27
J gene: TRBJ2-2
CDR3 protein: CASSLHGQFGGTGELFF

clone size: .
V gene: TRBV10-3
J gene: TRBJ2-4
CDR3 protein: CAISDQNIQYF

clone size: once
V gene: TRBV5-1
J gene: TRBJ2-3
CDR3 protein: CAREGGFSTDTQYF

clone size: .
V gene: TRBV2
J gene: TRBJ2-2
CDR3 protein: CASRSSVNTGELFF

clone size: .
V gene: TRBV29-1
J gene: TRBJ2-3
CDR3 protein: CSVDVGRKDGDTQYF

clone size: .
V gene: TRBV5-1
J gene: TRBJ2-5
CDR3 protein: CASSYGSTETQYF

clone size: .
V gene: TRBV11-2
J gene: TRBJ1-2
CDR3 protein: CASAAVNYGYTF

clone size: .
V gene: TRBV15
J gene: TRBJ2-3
CDR3 protein: CATSRGQGRDTQYF

clone size: .
V gene: TRBV2
J gene: TRBJ2-7
CDR3 protein: CASSDPDRGYEQYF

clone size: .
V gene: TRBV6-5
J gene: TRBJ1-1
CDR3 protein: CASSYSGEGPHEAFF

clone size: .
V gene: TRBV28
J gene: TRBJ1-5
CDR3 protein: CASTHGTPSNQPQHF

clone size: .
V gene: TRBV30
J gene: TRBJ2-1
CDR3 protein: CAWSVQGINEQFF

clone size: .
V gene: TRBV13
J gene: TRBJ2-3
CDR3 protein: CASSLGDGGDTTDTQYF

clone size: .
V gene: TRBV2
J gene: TRBJ1-4
CDR3 protein: CASSEAGWQGGEKLFF

clone size: .
V gene: TRBV7-3
J gene: TRBJ2-6
CDR3 protein: CASSPTGLGGPLVLTF

clone size: .
V gene: TRBV4-1
J gene: TRBJ1-6
CDR3 protein: CASSQDRNQPYNSPLHF

clone size: .
V gene: TRBV27
J gene: TRBJ2-5
CDR3 protein: CASRGLAGGIQETQYF

clone size: .
V gene: TRBV5-1
J gene: TRBJ2-1
CDR3 protein: CASSLTSGTTYNEQFF

clone size: .
V gene: TRBV29-1
J gene: TRBJ1-1
CDR3 protein: CSVGRVPPGGNTEAFF

clone size: .
V gene: TRBV12-3/TRBV12-4
J gene: TRBJ1-5
CDR3 protein: CASSLAGSPQHF

clone size: .
V gene: TRBV6-1
J gene: TRBJ2-7
CDR3 protein: CASSEPGAGSYEQYF

clone size: .
V gene: TRBV4-2
J gene: TRBJ2-3
CDR3 protein: CASSQTSAGGTDTQYF

clone size: .
V gene: TRBV5-1
J gene: TRBJ2-7
CDR3 protein: CASSLVEGNYEQYF

clone size: .
V gene: TRBV12-1
J gene: TRBJ2-3
CDR3 protein: CASSLTSHYPDTQYF

clone size: .
V gene: TRBV11-3
J gene: TRBJ2-5
CDR3 protein: CASSLDPSQETQYF

clone size: .
V gene: TRBV28
J gene: TRBJ2-7
CDR3 protein: CASNRGLAYEQYF

clone size: .
V gene: TRBV5-1
J gene: TRBJ1-1
CDR3 protein: CASSLRQSYTEAFF

clone size: .
V gene: TRBV6-5
J gene: TRBJ2-3
CDR3 protein: CASRPDLTDTQYF

clone size: .
V gene: TRBV5-5
J gene: TRBJ2-7
CDR3 protein: CASSPVTGGGRNEQYF

clone size: .
V gene: TRBV15
J gene: TRBJ1-2
CDR3 protein: CATSRGDSGNYGYTF

clone size: .
V gene: TRBV5-1
J gene: TRBJ1-1
CDR3 protein: CASSLNTGGGLGEAFF

clone size: .
V gene: TRBV5-1
J gene: TRBJ1-2
CDR3 protein: CASSEPSGGGGYTF

clone size: once
V gene: TRBV5-1
J gene: TRBJ2-3
CDR3 protein: CASSAGSPDTQYF

clone size: .
V gene: TRBV7-9
J gene: TRBJ1-3
CDR3 protein: CASSASGTGAGNTIYF

clone size: .
V gene: TRBV27
J gene: TRBJ2-1
CDR3 protein: CASSLGGRVGAHNEQFF

clone size: .
V gene: TRBV7-3
J gene: TRBJ2-7
CDR3 protein: CASSLTGTSLYEQYF

clone size: once
V gene: TRBV7-9
J gene: TRBJ2-1
CDR3 protein: CASSLGFSGTNEQFF